This T cell receptor beta chain was identified in a study of human T cells and chemical hapten exposure. In TCRdb, the RACE reads were re-called with MiXCR into one record per CDR3 protein. The sample lists a few hundred thousand distinct CDR3 sequences, 4.8% occurring once. V gave up 4 bases and J gave up 6 bases, with 10 bases separating them. CDR1 and CDR2 from the germline V gene are MDHEN and SYDVKM. The CDR3 length is 13 residues. Time point here: patch test 1, 2 weeks after DPC sensitization. Treatment reported: therapeutic diphenylcyclopropenone sensitization with weekly scalp DPC. This chain joins TRBV28 and TRBJ1-5, with a possible D match to TRBD1 (5 bases). The specimen was whole blood, collected in connection with sensitization to the hapten diphenylcyclopropenone (DPC). This sequence originates from a woman aged 50 to 65 with alopecia areata. Some clones in this sample may be carry-over from other donors' samples. The CDR3 DNA reads TGTGCCAGCAGTTCGGGAACAGGTCAGCCCCAGCATTTT. Translating gives CASSSGTGQPQHF.